This T cell receptor beta chain was identified during a study of blood T cells in healthy people across ages (dated by TCRdb to the mid-2010s). General notes on the study: Template switching captured roughly one uniquely barcoded TCR beta cDNA molecule per two T cells in model experiments. Using deep sequencing normalized with unique cDNA molecular identifiers, the study measured how TCR beta repertoire diversity changes with age. The donors were divided into four age groups: young (average around 15 years), middle-aged (almost 40), aged (about 60) and long-lived (around 87). To avoid experimental bias, donors of different ages were spread randomly across the sequencing lanes. Using the same blood draw, the study looked at two additional independent replicas of 1 million unique cDNA reads for two donors, one aged 18 to 30 and the other aged 80 or older. Study-level results and caveats: Conclusive comparison of naive and antigen-experienced compartments was prevented by the profiling of bulk unsorted PBMCs. There was a strong correlation between observed TCR beta diversity and the percentage of naive T cells measured by flow cytometry. Estimates of total diversity based on one million sequenced T cells were regarded as lower bounds and as underestimates. Compared with the aged group, the long-lived group had more naive CD4+ T cells, fewer expanded clones and increased TCR diversity, suggesting age selection. Donor CMV infection status was unknown, potentially confounding age-related changes in expanded clonotypes. Observed TCR beta diversity per million T cells fell roughly linearly with age, and a significant reduction was already apparent by age around 44.

The library was obtained by 5' RACE. For sequencing, an Illumina HiSeq 2500 was employed. A second PCR of about 7 to 12 cycles was performed with a sample-barcoded 5' primer and a J-beta primer mix. A unique molecular identifier was introduced onto each TCR beta cDNA molecule by a template-switch 5' adaptor carrying 12 random nucleotides. At least 3 million CDR3-containing paired-end reads were obtained from each sample. First-strand cDNA synthesis was performed from all RNA using the Mint cDNA synthesis kit, with priming by a TRBC-specific oligonucleotide. Following uracil-DNA glycosylase treatment, all cDNA underwent a first 18-cycle PCR with the universal primers M1SS and BC2_uni_R. On the study's bioinformatics: Each sample was normalized by randomly selecting 1 million high-quality reads, each carrying a distinct molecular identifier. Instead of being binned into consensus sequences, reads with shared molecular identifiers were discarded. CDR3 identification, clonotype clustering and error correction used MiTCR with a Q25 quality threshold and the strictest error-elimination algorithm. A nonparametric unseen species model using Euler transformation provided a lower-bound estimate of total TCR beta diversity. Using fastp trimming at Q25 and MiXCR clonotype assembly, TCRdb reanalyzed the public sequencing data and kept in-frame beta chains. Rows are combined by CDR3 protein, so each entry shows the most common genes and DNA. These V and J calls are TCRdb output, not the study's own analysis. Recorded for this sample are roughly 1.5 million distinct CDR3 sequences; about 42% of them occurred a single time. The ten biggest clones cover around 4% of the sample.

There are a few counts of this clonotype. Its antigen remains unidentified. No base-level quality is on record; no much larger clone is a single base apart. Including cysteine and phenylalanine, the CDR3 has 15 amino acids. Only the CDR3 DNA is retained, 45 bases long and in frame from the first base. The germline V gene encodes CDR1 LGHNA and CDR2 YSLEER. Ends trimmed: V by 1 base, J by 4 bases; bases unmatched to a gene: 6. The donors were 40 or so Caucasian individuals from Russia, aged roughly 6 to 100 years, who were systemically healthy. Around 10 milliliters of peripheral blood were collected from each donor into EDTA-treated Vacutainer tubes. PBMCs were isolated by Ficoll-Paque density-gradient centrifugation, with at least 6 million obtained per sample. Total RNA, at least 6 micrograms per sample, was extracted from PBMCs with Trizol reagent. Naive CD45RAhigh/CD27high T cell percentages were measured by flow cytometry on a PBMC aliquot from every donor.

The sequence came from a woman between 18 and 29 years old in good health. Material for sequencing was blood. Rearrangement joined TRBV4-3 to TRBJ2-7, with 8 bases in between that match TRBD1. The nucleotide sequence reads TGCGCCAGCAGCCAAGGTAGGACAGGGAGGTACGAGCAGTACTTC. This sequence encodes CASSQGRTGRYEQYF.